There are a few counts of the clone carrying this T cell receptor (beta chain). Its target is unknown. The sample is drawn from a study of post-analysis software for immune sequencing data. The library was made from cDNA and included unique molecular identifiers. TCRdb re-derived calls from the PCR reads in MiXCR, one entry per CDR3 protein. The sample records approximately 570,000 distinct CDR3 sequences, 40% to 50% being singletons. Trimming removed 5 bases from V and 2 bases from J, with 8 bases in between. The CDR3 covers 13 residues. CDR1 is SEHNR and CDR2 is FQNEAQ in the germline V gene (reference sequence). Broader study findings: There were five TRBV segments more frequent in patients than controls, and TRBV5-6, TRBV5-1 and TRBV20-1 were among them.

The specimen sequenced was blood. The gene calls are TRBV7-9 and TRBJ2-3, with unresolved D. The TCR originated in a girl aged 5 to 17 with multiple sclerosis. CDR3 bases: TGTGCCAGCAGCGCCGGACCCACAGATACGCAGTATTTT. It codes for CASSAGPTDTQYF.